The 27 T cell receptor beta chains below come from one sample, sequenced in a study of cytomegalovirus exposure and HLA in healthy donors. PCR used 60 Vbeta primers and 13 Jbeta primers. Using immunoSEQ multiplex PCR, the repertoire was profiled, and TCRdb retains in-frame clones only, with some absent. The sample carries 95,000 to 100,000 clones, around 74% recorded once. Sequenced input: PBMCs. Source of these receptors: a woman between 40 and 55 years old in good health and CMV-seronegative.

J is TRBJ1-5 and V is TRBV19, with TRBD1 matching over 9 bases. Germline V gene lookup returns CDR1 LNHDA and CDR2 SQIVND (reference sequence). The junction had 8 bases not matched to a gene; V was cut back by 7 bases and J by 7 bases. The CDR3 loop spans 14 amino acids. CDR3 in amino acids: CASTPTGGGQPQHF. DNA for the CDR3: TGTGCCAGTACCCCGACAGGGGGAGGGCAGCCCCAGCATTTT.

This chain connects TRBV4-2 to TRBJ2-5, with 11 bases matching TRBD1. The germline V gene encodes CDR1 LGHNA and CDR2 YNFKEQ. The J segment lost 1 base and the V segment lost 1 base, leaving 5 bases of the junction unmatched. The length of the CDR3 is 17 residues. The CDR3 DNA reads TGTGCCAGCAGCCAAGGGTCCGGGACAGGGGGCCAAGAGACCCAGTACTTC. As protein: CASSQGSGTGGQETQYF.

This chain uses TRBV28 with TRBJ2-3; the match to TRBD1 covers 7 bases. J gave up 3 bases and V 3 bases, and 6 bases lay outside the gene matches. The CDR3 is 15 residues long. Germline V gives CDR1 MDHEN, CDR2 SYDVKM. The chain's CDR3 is CASSFEGRGTDTQYF. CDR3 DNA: TGTGCCAGCAGTTTCGAGGGCAGGGGGACAGATACGCAGTATTTT.

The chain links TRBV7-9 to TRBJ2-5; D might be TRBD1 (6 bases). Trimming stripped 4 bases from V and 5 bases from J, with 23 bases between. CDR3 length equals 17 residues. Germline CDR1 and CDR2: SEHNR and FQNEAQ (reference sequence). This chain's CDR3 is CASSSTRAGATRETQYF. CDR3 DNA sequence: TGTGCCAGCAGCTCAACCCGGGCAGGGGCAACCCGGGAGACCCAGTACTTC.

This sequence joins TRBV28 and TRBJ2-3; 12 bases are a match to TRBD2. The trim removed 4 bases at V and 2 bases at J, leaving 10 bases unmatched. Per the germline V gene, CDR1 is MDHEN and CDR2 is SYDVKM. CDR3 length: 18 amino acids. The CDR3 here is CASSSPYRLAGDTDTQYF. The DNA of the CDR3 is TGTGCCAGCAGTTCCCCTTACCGACTAGCGGGAGACACAGATACGCAGTATTTT.

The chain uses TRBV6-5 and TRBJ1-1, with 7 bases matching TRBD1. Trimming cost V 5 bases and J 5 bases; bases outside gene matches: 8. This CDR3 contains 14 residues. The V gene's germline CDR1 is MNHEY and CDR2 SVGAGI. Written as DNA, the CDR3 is TGTGCCAGCAGTGAGACAGGGTATGGGACTGAAGCTTTCTTT. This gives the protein CASSETGYGTEAFF.

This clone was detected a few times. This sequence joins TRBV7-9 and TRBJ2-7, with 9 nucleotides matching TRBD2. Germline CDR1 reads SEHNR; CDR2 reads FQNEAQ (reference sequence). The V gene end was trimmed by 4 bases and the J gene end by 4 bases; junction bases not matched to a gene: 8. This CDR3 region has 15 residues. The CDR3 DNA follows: TGTGCCAGCAGCTCGCCCGGACTAGCGCGGTACGAGCAGTACTTC. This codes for CASSSPGLARYEQYF.

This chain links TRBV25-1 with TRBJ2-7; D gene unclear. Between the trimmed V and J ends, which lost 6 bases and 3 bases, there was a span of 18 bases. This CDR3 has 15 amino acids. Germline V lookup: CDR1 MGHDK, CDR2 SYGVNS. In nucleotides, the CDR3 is TGTGCCAGCAGCTCGAGCATGGCGGAGATCTACGAGCAGTACTTC. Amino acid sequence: CASSSSMAEIYEQYF.

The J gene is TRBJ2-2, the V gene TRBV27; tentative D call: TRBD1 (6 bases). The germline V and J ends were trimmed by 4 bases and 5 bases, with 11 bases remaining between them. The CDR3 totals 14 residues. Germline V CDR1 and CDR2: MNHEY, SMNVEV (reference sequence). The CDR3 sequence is CASSSWGRTGELFF. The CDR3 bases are TGTGCCAGCAGTTCCTGGGGGCGGACCGGGGAGCTGTTTTTT.

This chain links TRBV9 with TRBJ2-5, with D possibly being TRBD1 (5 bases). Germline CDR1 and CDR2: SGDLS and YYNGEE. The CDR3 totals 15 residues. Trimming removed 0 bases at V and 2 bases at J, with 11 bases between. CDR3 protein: CASSVASGRQETQYF. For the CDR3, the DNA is TGTGCCAGCAGCGTAGCATCAGGGCGACAAGAGACCCAGTACTTC.

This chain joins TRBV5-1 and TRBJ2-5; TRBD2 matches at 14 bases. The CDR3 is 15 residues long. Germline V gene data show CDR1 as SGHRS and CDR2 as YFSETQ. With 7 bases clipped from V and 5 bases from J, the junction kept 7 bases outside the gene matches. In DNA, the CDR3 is TGCGCCAGCGGCACGACTAGCGGGGGGGAGGAGACCCAGTACTTC. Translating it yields CASGTTSGGEETQYF.

The CDR3 region is CASSLGASTDTQYF. CDR3 nucleotide sequence: TGTGCCAGCAGCTTGGGGGCATCCACAGATACGCAGTATTTT. The genes are TRBV5-5 and TRBJ2-3, with unresolved D. Germline V gene lookup returns CDR1 SGHKS and CDR2 YYEKEE (reference sequence). This CDR3 is built from 14 residues. The V end was cut by 0 bases, the J end by 2 bases, with 7 bases between.

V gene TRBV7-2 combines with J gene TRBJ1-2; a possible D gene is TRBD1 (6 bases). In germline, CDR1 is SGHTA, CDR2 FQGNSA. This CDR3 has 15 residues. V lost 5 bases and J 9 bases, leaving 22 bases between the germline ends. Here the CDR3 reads CASSHRDTRRLSYTF. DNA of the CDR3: TGTGCCAGCAGCCACCGGGACACCCGGCGTTTGAGCTACACCTTC.

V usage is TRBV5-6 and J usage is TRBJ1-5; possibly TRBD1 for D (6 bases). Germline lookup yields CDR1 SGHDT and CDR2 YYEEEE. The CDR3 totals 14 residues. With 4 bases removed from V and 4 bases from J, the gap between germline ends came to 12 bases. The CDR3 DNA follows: TGTGCCAGCAGCCTAGGACAGTCAAATCAGCCCCAGCATTTT. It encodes CASSLGQSNQPQHF.

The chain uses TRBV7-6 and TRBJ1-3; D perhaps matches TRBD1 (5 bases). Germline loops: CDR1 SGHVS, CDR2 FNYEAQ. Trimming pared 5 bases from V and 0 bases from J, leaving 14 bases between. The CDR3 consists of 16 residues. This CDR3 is CASSEGPGFSGNTIYF. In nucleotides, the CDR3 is TGTGCCAGCAGCGAAGGTCCAGGGTTCTCTGGAAACACCATATATTTT.

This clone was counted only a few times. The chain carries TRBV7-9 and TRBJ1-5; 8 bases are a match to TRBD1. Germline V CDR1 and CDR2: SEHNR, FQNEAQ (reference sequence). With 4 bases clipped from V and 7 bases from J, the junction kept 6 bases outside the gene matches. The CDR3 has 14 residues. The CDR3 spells CASSSSDRAQPQHF. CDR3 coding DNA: TGTGCCAGCAGCTCCTCGGACAGGGCACAGCCCCAGCATTTT. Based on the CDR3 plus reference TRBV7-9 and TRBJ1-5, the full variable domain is DTGVSQNPRHKITKRGQNVTFRCDPISEHNRLYWYRQTLGQGPEFLTYFQNEAQLEKSRLLSDRFSAERPKGSFSTLEIQRTEQGDSAMYLCASSSSDRAQPQHFGDGTRLSIL.

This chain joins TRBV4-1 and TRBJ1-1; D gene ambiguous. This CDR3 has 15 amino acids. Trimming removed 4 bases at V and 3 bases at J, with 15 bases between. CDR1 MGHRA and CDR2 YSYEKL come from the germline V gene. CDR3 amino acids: CASSPSLGRHTEAFF. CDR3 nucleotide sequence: TGCGCCAGCAGCCCGTCCCTTGGGAGACACACTGAAGCTTTCTTT.

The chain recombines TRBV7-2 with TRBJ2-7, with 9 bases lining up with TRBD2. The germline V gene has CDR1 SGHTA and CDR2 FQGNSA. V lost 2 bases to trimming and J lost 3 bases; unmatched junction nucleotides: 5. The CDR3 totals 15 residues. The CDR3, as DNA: TGTGCCAGCAGCTTACACCTAGCGGGGTACTACGAGCAGTACTTC. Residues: CASSLHLAGYYEQYF.

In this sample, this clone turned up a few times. In DNA form, the CDR3 reads TGCAGTGTCGGGGGAGAGACCCAGTACTTC. Its translation: CSVGGETQYF. The genes are TRBV29-1 and TRBJ2-5; possibly TRBD2 for D (6 bases). This CDR3 spans 10 amino acids. CDR1 SQVTM and CDR2 ANQGSEA come from the germline V gene.

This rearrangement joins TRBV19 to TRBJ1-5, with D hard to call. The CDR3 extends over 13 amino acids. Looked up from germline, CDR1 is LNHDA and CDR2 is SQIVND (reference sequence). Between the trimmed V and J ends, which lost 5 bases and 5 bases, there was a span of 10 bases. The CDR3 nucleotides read TGTGCCAGTAGTCGGGGAGGTTATCAGCCCCAGCATTTT. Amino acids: CASSRGGYQPQHF. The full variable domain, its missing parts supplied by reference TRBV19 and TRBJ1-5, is DGGITQSPKYLFRKEGQNVTLSCEQNLNHDAMYWYRQDPGQGLRLIYYSQIVNDFQKGDIAEGYSVSREKKESFPLTVTSAQKNPTAFYLCASSRGGYQPQHFGDGTRLSIL.

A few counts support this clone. This CDR3 is CASSYLPPQGACYEQYF. The CDR3 DNA sequence: TGTGCCAGCAGTTACTTGCCACCGCAGGGGGCGTGTTACGAGCAGTACTTC. The V and J genes are TRBV6-7 and TRBJ2-7; 8 bases line up with TRBD1. TRBV6-7 is known as an ORF, though its function is uncertain. This CDR3 has 17 residues. The ends lost 1 base at V and 4 bases at J; junction bases unmatched: 12.

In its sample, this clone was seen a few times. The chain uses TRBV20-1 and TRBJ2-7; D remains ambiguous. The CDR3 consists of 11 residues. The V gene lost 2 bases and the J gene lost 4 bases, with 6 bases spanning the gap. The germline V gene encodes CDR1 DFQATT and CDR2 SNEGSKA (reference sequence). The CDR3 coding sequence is TGCAGTGCTAGACTATCTTACGAGCAGTACTTC. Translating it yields CSARLSYEQYF.

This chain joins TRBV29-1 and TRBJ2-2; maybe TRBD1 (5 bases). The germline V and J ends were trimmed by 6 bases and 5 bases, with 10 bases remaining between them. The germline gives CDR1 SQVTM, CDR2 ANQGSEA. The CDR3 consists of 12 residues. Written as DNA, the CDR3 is TGCAGCGTGGGGCTAGGGACCGGGGAGCTGTTTTTT. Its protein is CSVGLGTGELFF.

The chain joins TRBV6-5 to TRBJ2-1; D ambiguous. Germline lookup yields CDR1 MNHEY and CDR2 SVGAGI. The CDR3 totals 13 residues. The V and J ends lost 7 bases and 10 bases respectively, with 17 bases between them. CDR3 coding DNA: TGTGCCAGCACCCCAACCGAGGTCGGCGAGCAGTTCTTC. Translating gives CASTPTEVGEQFF.

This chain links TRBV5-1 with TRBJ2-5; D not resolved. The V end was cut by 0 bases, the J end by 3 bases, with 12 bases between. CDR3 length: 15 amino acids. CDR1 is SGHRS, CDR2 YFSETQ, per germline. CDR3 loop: CASSLADPRKETQYF. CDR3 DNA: TGCGCCAGCAGCTTGGCCGACCCTAGGAAAGAGACCCAGTACTTC.

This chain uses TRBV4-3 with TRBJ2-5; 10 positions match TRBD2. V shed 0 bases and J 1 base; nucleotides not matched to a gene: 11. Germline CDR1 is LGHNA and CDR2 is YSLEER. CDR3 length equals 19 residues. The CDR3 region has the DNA TGCGCCAGCAGCCAAGAAAGCTCGAATCTAGCGGGGGTCCAAGAGACCCAGTACTTC. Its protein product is CASSQESSNLAGVQETQYF.

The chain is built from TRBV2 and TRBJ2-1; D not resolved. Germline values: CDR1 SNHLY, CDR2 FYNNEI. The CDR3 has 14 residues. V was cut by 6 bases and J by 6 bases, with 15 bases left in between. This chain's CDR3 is CASRTATRRNEQFF. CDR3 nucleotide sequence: TGTGCCAGCAGGACGGCCACCAGGCGCAATGAGCAGTTCTTC.